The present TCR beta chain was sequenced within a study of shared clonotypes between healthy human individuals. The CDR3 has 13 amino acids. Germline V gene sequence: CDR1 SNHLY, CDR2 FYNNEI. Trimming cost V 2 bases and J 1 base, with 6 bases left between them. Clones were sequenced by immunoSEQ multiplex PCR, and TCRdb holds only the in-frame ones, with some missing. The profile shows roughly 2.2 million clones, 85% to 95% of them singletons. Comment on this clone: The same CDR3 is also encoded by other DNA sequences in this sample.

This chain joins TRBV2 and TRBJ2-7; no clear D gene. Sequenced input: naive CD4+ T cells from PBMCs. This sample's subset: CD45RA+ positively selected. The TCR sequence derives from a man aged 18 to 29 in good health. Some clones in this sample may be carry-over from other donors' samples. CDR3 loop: CASSEFPSYEQYF. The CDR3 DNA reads TGTGCCAGCAGTGAATTTCCGTCCTACGAGCAGTACTTC.